Described below is a single T cell receptor beta chain sequence and its context. There is no known antigen for this receptor. Within one base of it there is no much larger clone, and no base qualities were kept. This specimen belongs to a study of PD-1 blockade in classical Hodgkin lymphoma (dated by TCRdb to 2020 to 2021). As for the study more broadly: Nivolumab dosing was 3 mg/kg intravenously every 2 weeks, continuing until either disease progression or unacceptable toxicity. The study used CyTOF and TCR beta sequencing to define a peripheral blood immune signature of response to PD-1 blockade in classical Hodgkin lymphoma. Results the study describes overall, beyond this receptor: Trial patients with a complete response had baseline diversity similar to that of newly diagnosed patients, while partial responders and progressors had significantly lower diversity. Baseline TCR diversity was reported as lower in newly diagnosed patients than in healthy donors, and lower still in relapsed/refractory patients. CD4+ but not CD8+ TCR diversity rose significantly by C4D1 (p=0.0027 vs p=0.16), most apparent in complete responders (p=0.02). The study was restricted to a single clinical trial cohort, and the causes of repertoire differences, possibly disease activity or prior therapy, were left undefined. Patients starting nivolumab less than 1 year after ASCT had lower diversity and were excluded from later analyses to avoid confounding by immune reconstitution.

V loses 6 bases of germline sequence and J loses 2 bases, and the interval between the two ends is 8 bases. CDR1 and CDR2 (SNHLY, FYNNEI) derive from the germline V gene. Reading from cysteine to phenylalanine, the CDR3 counts 13 amino acids. Only the CDR3 region is kept as DNA, spanning 39 bases read in frame from base 1. The time point label of this sample denotes: cycle 1 day 1 (C1D1), immediately before nivolumab initiation. Relapse after autologous stem cell transplantation had occurred in all trial patients, and cohorts A, B and C were distinguished by prior brentuximab vedotin exposure. The trial cohort comprised fewer than 65 patients with relapsed/refractory classical Hodgkin lymphoma whose best overall responses were complete response, partial response or progressive disease. In the multi-cohort phase II CheckMate 205 trial, trial patients received single-agent nivolumab. Best overall response was determined by an independent review committee according to the 2007 International Working Group response criteria. PBMCs from the trial were collected at three points: immediately before nivolumab initiation (C1D1), and during therapy at cycle 2 day 1 and cycle 4 day 1. After peripheral blood was drawn into 8 mL Vacutainer Cell Preparation Tubes, PBMCs were isolated by centrifugation and then cryopreserved.

The Qiagen DNeasy kit was used to extract genomic DNA both from unsorted PBMCs and from the negatively selected CD4+ and CD8+ fractions. TCR beta CDR3 regions were subjected to amplification by immunoSEQ multiplex PCR with primers that anneal to V and J segments. A synthetic immune receptor repertoire was used to minimize amplification bias, and any remaining bias was removed computationally after sequencing. In the authors' own workflow: Repertoire diversity was quantified as the Shannon entropy index using custom Python scripts. The unsorted, CD4+ and CD8+ repertoires were each analyzed separately, with the exception of combined analyses, where CD4+ and CD8+ sequences were merged in silico. A clone was considered expanded if an increase in frequency of at least 2-fold after treatment relative to C1D1 was found, and a pseudocount of 0.5 was applied to clones undetected at baseline. Singleton clones were defined as clones with 0 or 1 copy at C1D1, and non-singleton clones were defined as clones with 2 or more copies. By matching protein sequences in sorted samples from the same patient, clones expanded in unsorted samples were annotated as CD4+, CD8+ or unknown. Wilcoxon tests on paired samples were used to test diversity changes from C1D1 to C4D1. TCRdb limited this immuneACCESS table to in-frame rearrangements with V and J called. A share of clones is missing; checked studies link under half to unresolved V genes, and the rest is unexplained. V and J calls and clone size follow that table, whereas D and trimming were derived from the DNA. The sample table lists 55,000 to 75,000 clones, just over 90% of them with a count of one. The ten largest clones take up 6.5% to 8% of the sample.

This specimen was peripheral blood mononuclear cells (PBMCs), taken at baseline. The TCR sequence derives from a human donor with classical Hodgkin lymphoma. Recombination connected TRBV2 to TRBJ2-4; TRBD2 might be the D gene, on 5 matching bases. The base sequence is TGTGCCAGCAGGTCGGGATCCAAAAACATTCAGTACTTC. This encodes CASRSGSKNIQYF.